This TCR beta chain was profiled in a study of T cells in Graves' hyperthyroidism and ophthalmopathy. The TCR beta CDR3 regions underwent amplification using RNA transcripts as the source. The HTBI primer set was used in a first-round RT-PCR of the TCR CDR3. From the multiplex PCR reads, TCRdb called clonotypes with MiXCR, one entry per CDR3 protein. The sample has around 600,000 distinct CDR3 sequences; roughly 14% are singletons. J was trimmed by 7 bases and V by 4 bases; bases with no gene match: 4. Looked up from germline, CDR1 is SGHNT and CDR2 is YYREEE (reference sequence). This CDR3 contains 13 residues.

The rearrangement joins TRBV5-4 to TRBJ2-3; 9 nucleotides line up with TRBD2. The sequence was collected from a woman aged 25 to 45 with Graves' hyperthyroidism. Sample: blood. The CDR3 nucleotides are TGTGCCAGCAGCCCGAGCGGGGGGAATACGCAGTATTTT. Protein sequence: CASSPSGGNTQYF.